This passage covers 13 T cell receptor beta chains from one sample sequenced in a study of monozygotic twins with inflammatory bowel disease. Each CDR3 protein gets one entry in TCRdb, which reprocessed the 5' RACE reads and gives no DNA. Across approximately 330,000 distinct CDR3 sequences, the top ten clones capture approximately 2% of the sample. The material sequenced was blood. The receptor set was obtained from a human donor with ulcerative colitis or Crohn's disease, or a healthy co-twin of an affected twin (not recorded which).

CDR3 region: CASSDLSLTSGNIQYF. The V call is TRBV6-1, the J call TRBJ2-4; the TRBD2 assignment by TCRdb is unverifiable without DNA. Germline lookup yields CDR1 MNHNS and CDR2 SASEGT. The CDR3 spans 16 residues.

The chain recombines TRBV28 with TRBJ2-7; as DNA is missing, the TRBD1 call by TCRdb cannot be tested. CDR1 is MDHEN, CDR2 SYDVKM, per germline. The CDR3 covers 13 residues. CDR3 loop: CAITSRVTYEQYF.

The CDR3 spells CASSSVLSYEQYF. The V and J genes are TRBV7-2 and TRBJ2-7. From germline, CDR1 is SGHTA and CDR2 FQGNSA. The length of the CDR3 is 13 residues. Variable domain in full (rest from reference TRBV7-2 and TRBJ2-7): GAGVSQSPSNKVTEKGKDVELRCDPISGHTALYWYRQSLGQGLEFLIYFQGNSAPDKSGLPSDRFSAERTGGSVSTLTIQRTQQEDSAVYLCASSSVLSYEQYFGPGTRLTVT.

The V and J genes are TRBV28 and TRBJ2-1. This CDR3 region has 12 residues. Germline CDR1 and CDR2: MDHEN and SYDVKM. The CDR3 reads CASPYGDNEQFF.

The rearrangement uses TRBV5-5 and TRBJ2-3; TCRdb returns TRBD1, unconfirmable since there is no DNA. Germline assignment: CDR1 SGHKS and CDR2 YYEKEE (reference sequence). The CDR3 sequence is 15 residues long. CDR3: CASSLEPGPTDTQYF. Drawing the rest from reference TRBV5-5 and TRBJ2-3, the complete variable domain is DAGVTQSPTHLIKTRGQQVTLRCSPISGHKSVSWYQQVLGQGPQFIFQYYEKEERGRGNFPDRFSARQFPNYSSELNVNALLLGDSALYLCASSLEPGPTDTQYFGPGTRLTVL.

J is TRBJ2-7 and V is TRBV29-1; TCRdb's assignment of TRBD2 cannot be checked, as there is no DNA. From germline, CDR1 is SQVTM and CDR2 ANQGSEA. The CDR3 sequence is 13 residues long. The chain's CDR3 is CSVGLAGGYEQYF.

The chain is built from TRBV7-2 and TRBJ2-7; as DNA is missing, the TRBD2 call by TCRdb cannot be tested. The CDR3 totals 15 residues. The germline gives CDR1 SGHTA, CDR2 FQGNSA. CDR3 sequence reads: CASTQGLAGFYEQYF.

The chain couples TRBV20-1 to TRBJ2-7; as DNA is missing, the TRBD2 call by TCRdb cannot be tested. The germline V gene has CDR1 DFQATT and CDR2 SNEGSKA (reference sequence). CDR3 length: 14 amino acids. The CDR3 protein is CSALLPSGTYEQYF.

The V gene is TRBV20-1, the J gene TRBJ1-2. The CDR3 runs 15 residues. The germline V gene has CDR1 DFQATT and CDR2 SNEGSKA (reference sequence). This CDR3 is CSATESGTANYGYTF.

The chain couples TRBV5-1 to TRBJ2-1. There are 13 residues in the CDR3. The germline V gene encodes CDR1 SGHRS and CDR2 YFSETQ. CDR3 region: CASRTEPYNEQFF.

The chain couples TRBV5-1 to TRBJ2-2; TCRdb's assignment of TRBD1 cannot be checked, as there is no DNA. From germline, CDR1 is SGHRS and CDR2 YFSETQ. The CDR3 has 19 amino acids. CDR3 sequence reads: CASSSQNTGQGLNTGELFF. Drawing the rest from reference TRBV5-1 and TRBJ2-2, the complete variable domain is KAGVTQTPRYLIKTRGQQVTLSCSPISGHRSVSWYQQTPGQGLQFLFEYFSETQRNKGNFPGRFSGRQFSNSRSEMNVSTLELGDSALYLCASSSQNTGQGLNTGELFFGEGSRLTVL.

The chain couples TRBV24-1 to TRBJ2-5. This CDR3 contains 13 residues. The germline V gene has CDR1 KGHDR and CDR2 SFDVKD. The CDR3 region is CATSDWIEGAQYF.

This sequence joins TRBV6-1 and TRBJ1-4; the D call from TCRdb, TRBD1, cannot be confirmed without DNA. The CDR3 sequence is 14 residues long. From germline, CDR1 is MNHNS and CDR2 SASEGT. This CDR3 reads CASSRDRNNEKLFF.